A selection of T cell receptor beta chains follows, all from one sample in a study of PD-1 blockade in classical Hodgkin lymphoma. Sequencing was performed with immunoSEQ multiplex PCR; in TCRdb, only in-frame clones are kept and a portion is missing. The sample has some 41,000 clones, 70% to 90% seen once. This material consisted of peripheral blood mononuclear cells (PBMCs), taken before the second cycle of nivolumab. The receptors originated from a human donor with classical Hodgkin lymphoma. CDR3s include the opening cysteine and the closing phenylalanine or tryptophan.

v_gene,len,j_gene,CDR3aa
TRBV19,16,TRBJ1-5,CASRVTDRAGDQPQHF
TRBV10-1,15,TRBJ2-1,CASSGGQRGNNEQFF
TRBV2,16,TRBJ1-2,CASSEIRTASNYGYTF
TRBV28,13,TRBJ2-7,CASSRDSSYEQYF
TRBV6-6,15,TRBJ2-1,CASSRLAGGPNEQFF
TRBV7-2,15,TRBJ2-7,CASSPRQGLSYEQYF
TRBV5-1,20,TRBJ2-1,CASTQSGVADILKTRNEQFF
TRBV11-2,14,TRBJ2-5,CASSFNWKQETQYF
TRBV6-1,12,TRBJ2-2,CASSEAPGELFF
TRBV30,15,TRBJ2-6,CAWREGSAGANVLTF
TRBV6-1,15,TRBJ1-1,CASSEEGQEFYEAFF
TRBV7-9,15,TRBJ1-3,CASSLAGGTGNTIYF
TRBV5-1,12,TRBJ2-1,CASSLPNNEQFF
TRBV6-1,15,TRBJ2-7,CASTGAPLPPYEQYF
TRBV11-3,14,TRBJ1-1,CASSLGTGWTEAFF
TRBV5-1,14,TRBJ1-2,CASSLPTGGYGYTF
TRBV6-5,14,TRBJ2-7,CASTRDRGNYEQYF
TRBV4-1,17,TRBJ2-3,CASSQETAGGSTDTQYF
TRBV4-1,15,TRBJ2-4,CASSQEGLAKNIQYF
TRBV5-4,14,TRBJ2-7,CASSLASGTNEQYF
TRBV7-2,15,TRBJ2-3,CASSSLAGRTDTQYF
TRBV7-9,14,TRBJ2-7,CASKTVGGDDEQYF
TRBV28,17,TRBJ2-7,CASLGAGGGPDFYEQYF
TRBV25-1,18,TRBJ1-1,CASSRPGTTPSMNAEAFF
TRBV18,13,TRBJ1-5,CASSQGRDQPQHF
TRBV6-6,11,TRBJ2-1,CASRGDPEQFF
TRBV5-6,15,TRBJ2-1,CASSLGTGPSNEQFF
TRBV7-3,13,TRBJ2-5,CASSSLLGETQYF
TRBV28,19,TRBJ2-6,CASSLNGLAGGSGANVLTF
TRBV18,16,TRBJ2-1,CASSSGLAGGKGEQFF
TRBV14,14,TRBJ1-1,CASSLPGSRGEAFF
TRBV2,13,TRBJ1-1,CASSGGMNTEAFF
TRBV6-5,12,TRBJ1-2,CASRMGEYGYTF
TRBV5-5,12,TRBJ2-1,CASMHDYNEQFF
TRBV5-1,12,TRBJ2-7,CASSLEPYEQYF
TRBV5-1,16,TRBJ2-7,CASSSSSGGSSYEQYF
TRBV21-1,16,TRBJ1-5,CASSLVHLECNQPQHF
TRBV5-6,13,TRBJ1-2,CASSPGSIRGYTF